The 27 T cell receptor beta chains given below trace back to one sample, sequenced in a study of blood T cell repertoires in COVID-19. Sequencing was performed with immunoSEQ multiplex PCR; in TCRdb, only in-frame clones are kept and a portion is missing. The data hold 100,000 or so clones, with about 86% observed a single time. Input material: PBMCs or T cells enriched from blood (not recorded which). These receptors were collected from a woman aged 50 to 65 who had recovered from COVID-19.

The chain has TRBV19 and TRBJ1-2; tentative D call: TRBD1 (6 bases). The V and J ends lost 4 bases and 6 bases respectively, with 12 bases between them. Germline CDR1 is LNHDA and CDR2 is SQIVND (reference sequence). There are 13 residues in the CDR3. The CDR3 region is CASSTNTGNGYTF. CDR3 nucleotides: TGTGCCAGTAGTACTAATACAGGGAATGGCTACACCTTC.

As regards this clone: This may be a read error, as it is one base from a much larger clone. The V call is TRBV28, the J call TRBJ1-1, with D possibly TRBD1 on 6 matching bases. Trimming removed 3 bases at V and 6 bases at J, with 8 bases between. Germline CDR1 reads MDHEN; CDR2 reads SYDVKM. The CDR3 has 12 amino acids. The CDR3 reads CASSFRGAEAFF. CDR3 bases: TGTGCCAGCAGTTTCAGGGGCGCTGAAGCTTTCTTT.

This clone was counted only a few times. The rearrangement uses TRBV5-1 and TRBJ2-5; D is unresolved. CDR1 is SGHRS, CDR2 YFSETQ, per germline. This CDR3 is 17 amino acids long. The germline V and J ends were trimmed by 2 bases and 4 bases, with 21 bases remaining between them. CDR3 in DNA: TGCGCCAGCAGCTTTACCCGCTCTGCGCGAACCGGAGAGACCCAGTACTTC. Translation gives CASSFTRSARTGETQYF.

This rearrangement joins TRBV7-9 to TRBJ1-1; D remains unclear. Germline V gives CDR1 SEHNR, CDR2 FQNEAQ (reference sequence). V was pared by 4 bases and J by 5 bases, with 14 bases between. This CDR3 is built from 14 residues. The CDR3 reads CASSSFPGGTEAFF. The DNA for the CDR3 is TGTGCCAGCAGCTCGTTCCCCGGAGGGACTGAAGCTTTCTTT.

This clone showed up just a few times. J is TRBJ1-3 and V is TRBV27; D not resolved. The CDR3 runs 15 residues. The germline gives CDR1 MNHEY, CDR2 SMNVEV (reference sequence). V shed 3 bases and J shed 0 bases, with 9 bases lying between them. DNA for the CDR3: TGTGCCAGCAGTTTGCTGACGGGCTCTGGAAACACCATATATTTT. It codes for CASSLLTGSGNTIYF.

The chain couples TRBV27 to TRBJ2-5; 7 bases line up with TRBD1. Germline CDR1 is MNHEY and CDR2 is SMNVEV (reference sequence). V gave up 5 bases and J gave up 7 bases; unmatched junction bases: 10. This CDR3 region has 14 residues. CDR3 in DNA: TGTGCCAGCAGTCCCTCGACAGGGCCGGGGACCCAGTACTTC. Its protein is CASSPSTGPGTQYF.

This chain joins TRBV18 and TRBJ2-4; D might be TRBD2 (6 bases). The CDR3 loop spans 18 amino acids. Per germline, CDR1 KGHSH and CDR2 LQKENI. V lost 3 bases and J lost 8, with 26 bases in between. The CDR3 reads CASSPFIGAQGGPDIQYF. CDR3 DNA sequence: TGTGCCAGCTCACCTTTCATTGGGGCCCAGGGAGGTCCGGACATTCAGTACTTC.

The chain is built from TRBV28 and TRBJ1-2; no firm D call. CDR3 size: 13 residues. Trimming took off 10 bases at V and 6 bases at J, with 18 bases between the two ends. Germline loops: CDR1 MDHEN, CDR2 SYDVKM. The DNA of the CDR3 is TGTGCCACAACCGCCTCCGGGTATCATGGCTACACCTTC. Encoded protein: CATTASGYHGYTF.

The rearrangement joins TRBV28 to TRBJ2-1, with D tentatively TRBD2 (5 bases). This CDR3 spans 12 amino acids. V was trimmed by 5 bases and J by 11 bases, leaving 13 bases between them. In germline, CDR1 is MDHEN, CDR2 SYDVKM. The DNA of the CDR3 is TGTGCCAGCAGTCTCGGGGTGGCTAAGCAGTTCTTC. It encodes CASSLGVAKQFF. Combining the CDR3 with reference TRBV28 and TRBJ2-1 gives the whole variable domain DVKVTQSSRYLVKRTGEKVFLECVQDMDHENMFWYRQDPGLGLRLIYFSYDVKMKEKGDIPEGYSVSREKKERFSLILESASTNQTSMYLCASSLGVAKQFFGPGTRLTVL.

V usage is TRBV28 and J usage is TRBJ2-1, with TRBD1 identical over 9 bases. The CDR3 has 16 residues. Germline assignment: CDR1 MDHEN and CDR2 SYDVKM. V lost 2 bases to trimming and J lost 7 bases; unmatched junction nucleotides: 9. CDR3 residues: CASSLTGQGFGNEQFF. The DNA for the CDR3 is TGTGCCAGCAGTTTAACGGGACAGGGTTTCGGGAATGAGCAGTTCTTC.

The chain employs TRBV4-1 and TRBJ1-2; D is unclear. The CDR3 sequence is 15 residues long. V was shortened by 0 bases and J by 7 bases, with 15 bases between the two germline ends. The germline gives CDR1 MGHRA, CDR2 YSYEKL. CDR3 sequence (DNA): TGCGCCAGCAGCCAAGACGGCCAGGCCGCTGGTGGCTACACCTTC. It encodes CASSQDGQAAGGYTF.

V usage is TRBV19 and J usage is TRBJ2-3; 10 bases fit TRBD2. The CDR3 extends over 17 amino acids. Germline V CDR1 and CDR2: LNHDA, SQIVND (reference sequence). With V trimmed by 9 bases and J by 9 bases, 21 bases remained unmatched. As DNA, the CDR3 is TGTGCCAGCTCCCCTCAGAGCGGGCTAGCGGGAGTTGGGACGCAGTATTTT. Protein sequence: CASSPQSGLAGVGTQYF.

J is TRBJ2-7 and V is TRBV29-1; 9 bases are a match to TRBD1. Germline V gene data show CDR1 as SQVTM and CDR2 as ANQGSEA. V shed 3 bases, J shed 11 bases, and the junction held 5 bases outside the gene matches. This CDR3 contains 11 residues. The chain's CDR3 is CSVEARDREYF. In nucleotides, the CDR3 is TGCAGCGTTGAGGCCCGGGACAGGGAGTACTTC.

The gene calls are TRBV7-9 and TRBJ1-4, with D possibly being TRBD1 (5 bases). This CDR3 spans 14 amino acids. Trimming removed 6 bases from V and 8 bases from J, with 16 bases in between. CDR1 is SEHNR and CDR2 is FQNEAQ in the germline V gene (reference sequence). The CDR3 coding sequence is TGTGCCAGCAGTCCGCTGGGGGGAGGCGAAAAACTGTTTTTT. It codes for CASSPLGGGEKLFF.

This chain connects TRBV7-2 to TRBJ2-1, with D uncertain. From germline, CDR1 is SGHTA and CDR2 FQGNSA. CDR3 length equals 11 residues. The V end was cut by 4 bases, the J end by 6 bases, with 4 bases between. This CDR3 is CASSWLNEQFF. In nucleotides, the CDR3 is TGTGCCAGCAGCTGGCTCAATGAGCAGTTCTTC.

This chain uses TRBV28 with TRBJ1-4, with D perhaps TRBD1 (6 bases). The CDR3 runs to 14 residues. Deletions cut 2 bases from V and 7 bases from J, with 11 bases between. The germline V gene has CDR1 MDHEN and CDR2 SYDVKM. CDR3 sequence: CASSLLGAVEKLFF. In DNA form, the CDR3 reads TGTGCCAGCAGTTTACTGGGGGCGGTTGAAAAACTGTTTTTT.

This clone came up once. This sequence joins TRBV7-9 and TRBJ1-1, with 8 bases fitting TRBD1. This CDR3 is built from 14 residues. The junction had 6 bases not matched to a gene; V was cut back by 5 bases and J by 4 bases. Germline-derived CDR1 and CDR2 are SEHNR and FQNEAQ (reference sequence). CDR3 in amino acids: CASSLQGASTEAFF. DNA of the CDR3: TGTGCCAGCAGCCTCCAGGGGGCTAGCACTGAAGCTTTCTTT. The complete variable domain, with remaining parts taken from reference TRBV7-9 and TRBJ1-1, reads DTGVSQNPRHKITKRGQNVTFRCDPISEHNRLYWYRQTLGQGPEFLTYFQNEAQLEKSRLLSDRFSAERPKGSFSTLEIQRTEQGDSAMYLCASSLQGASTEAFFGQGTRLTVV.

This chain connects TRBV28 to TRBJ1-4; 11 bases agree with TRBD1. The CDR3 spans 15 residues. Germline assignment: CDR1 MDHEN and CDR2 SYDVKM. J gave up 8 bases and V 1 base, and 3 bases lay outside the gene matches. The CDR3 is CASSLFGTGGEKLFF. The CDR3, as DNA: TGTGCCAGCAGTTTATTCGGGACAGGGGGAGAAAAACTGTTTTTT. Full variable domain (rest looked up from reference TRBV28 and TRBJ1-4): DVKVTQSSRYLVKRTGEKVFLECVQDMDHENMFWYRQDPGLGLRLIYFSYDVKMKEKGDIPEGYSVSREKKERFSLILESASTNQTSMYLCASSLFGTGGEKLFFGSGTQLSVL.

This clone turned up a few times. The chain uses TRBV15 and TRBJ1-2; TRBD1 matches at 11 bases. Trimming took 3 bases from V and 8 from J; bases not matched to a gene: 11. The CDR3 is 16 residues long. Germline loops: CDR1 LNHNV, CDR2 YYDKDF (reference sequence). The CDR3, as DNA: TGTGCCACCAGCAGTTCACTCGGGACAGGGGGATACGGCTACACCTTC. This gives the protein CATSSSLGTGGYGYTF.

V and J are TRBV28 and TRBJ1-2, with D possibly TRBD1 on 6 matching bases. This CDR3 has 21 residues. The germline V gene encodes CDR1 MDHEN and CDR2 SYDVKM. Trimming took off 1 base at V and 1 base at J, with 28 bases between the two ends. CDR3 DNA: TGTGCCAGCAGTTTATACATCTTTGGCACGCTGGGGGCAGGGGTTAACTATGGCTACACCTTC. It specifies CASSLYIFGTLGAGVNYGYTF.

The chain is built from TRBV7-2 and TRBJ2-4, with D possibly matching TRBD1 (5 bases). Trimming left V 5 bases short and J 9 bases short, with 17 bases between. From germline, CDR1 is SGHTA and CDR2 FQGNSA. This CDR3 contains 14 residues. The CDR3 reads CASSPGWGWVIQYF. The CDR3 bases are TGTGCCAGCAGCCCAGGGTGGGGTTGGGTCATTCAGTACTTC.

The CDR3 nucleotides read TGTGCCATCAGTCCGGAGAGGACGCAGTATTTT. It codes for CAISPERTQYF. This rearrangement joins TRBV10-3 to TRBJ2-3; D gene ambiguous. Germline CDR1 reads ENHRY; CDR2 reads SYGVKD. The CDR3 spans 11 residues. The V and J ends lost 5 bases and 9 bases respectively, with 9 bases between them.

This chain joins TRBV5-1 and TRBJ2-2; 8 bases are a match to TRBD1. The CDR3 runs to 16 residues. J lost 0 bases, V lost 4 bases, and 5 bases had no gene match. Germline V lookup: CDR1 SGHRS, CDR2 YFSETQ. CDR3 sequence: CASSTGQGPNTGELFF. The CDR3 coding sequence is TGCGCCAGCAGCACTGGACAGGGCCCGAACACCGGGGAGCTGTTTTTT. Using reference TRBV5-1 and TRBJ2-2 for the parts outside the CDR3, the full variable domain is KAGVTQTPRYLIKTRGQQVTLSCSPISGHRSVSWYQQTPGQGLQFLFEYFSETQRNKGNFPGRFSGRQFSNSRSEMNVSTLELGDSALYLCASSTGQGPNTGELFFGEGSRLTVL.

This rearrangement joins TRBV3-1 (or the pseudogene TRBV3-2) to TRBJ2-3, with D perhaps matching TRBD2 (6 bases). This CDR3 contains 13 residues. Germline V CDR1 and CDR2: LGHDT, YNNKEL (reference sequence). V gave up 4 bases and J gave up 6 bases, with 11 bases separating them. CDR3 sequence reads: CASSPSGRDTQYF. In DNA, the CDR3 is TGTGCCAGCAGCCCCTCAGGGAGGGATACGCAGTATTTT.

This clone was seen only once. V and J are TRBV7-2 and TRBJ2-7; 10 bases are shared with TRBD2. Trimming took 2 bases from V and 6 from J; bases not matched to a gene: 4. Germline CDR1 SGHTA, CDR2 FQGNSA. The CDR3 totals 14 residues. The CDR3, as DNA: TGTGCCAGCAGCTTAACTAGCGGGATAGGCGAGCAGTACTTC. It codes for CASSLTSGIGEQYF.

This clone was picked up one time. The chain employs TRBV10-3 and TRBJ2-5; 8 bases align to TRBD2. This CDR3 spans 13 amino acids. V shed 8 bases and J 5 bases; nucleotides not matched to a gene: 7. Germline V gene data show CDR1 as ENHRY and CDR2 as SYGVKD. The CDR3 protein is CAIGRGEQETQYF. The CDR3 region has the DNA TGTGCCATCGGGCGGGGGGAACAGGAGACCCAGTACTTC.

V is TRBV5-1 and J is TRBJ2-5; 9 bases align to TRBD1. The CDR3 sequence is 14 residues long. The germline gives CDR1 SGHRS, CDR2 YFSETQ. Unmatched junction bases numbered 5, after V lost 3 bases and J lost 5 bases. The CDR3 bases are TGCGCCAGCAGCTGGGGACAGGGCCGTGAGACCCAGTACTTC. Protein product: CASSWGQGRETQYF.